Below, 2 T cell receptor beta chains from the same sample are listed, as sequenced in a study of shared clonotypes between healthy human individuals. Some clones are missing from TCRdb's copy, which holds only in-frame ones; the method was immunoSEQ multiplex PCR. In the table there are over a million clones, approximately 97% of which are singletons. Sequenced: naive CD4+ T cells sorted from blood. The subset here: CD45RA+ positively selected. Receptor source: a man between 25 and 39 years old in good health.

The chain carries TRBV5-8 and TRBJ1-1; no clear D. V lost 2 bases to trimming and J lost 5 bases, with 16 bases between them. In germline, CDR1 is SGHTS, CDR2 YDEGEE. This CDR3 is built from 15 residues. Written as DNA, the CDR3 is TGTGCCAGCAGCTTAGCCGGTTCGGAAGAAACTGAAGCTTTCTTT. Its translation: CASSLAGSEETEAFF.

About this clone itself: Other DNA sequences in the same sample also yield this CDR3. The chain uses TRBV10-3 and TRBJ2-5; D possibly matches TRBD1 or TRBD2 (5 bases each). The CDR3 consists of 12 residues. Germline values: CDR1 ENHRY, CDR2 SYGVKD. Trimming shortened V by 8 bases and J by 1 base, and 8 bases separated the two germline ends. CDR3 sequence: CAIRDGQETQYF. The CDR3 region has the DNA TGTGCCATCCGGGACGGCCAAGAGACCCAGTACTTC.